The 10 T cell receptor beta chains below all came from one sample that was sequenced in a study of prognosis after radiotherapy for stage I lung cancer (dated by TCRdb to about 2021). The run used an Illumina HiSeq 3000. Two rounds of multiplex PCR were used to amplify the TCR beta CDR3 region from genomic DNA. The first PCR round used primers specific to each TRBV and TRBJ gene, with sequences filed in Chinese patent CN105087789A. TCRdb's own reprocessing of the public reads used fastp at Q25 and MiXCR and kept productive beta chains. Rows are unified per CDR3 protein, each entry keeping the most common DNA and genes. This sample is represented by under 30,000 distinct CDR3 sequences; around 31% of them were singletons. Around 10% of the sample is taken by the ten largest. Sequencing used PBMCs, obtained before or after stereotactic body radiation therapy (not recorded which). These receptors all stem from a donor over 45 with non-small cell lung cancer.

This clonotype is judged medium-sized. J is TRBJ2-1 and V is TRBV6-9, with 9 bases matching TRBD2. Germline values: CDR1 MNHGY, CDR2 SVAAGI. Unmatched junction bases numbered 5, after V lost 1 base and J lost 7 bases. The CDR3 is made up of 15 amino acids. The CDR3 loop reads CASSYFSGSRNEQFF. The CDR3 DNA follows: TGTGCCAGCAGTTATTTTAGCGGGAGTAGAAATGAGCAGTTCTTC.

This clonotype was found many times. The rearrangement joins TRBV9 to TRBJ2-3; TRBD1 matches 9 bases. CDR1 is SGDLS, CDR2 YYNGEE, per germline. There are 15 residues in the CDR3. The junction had 7 bases not matched to a gene; V was cut back by 5 bases and J by 3 bases. The CDR3 DNA reads TGTGCCAGCAGTCACCGGGACAGGGAAACAGATACGCAGTATTTT. This translates into CASSHRDRETDTQYF.

There are many counts of this clonotype. The chain is built from TRBV20-1 and TRBJ1-6; 7 nucleotides line up with TRBD1. Germline V gene sequence: CDR1 DFQATT, CDR2 SNEGSKA (reference sequence). The CDR3 covers 16 residues. V shed 6 bases, J shed 10 bases, and the junction held 18 bases outside the gene matches. DNA for the CDR3: TGCAGTGCGAAGAGCCGCGAGACAGGGCTAAGGTCACCCCTCCACTTT. It encodes CSAKSRETGLRSPLHF.

The V call is TRBV11-2, the J call TRBJ2-1; 9 bases line up with TRBD2. The length of the CDR3 is 15 residues. The V gene end was trimmed by 4 bases and the J gene end by 10 bases; junction bases not matched to a gene: 11. Per germline, CDR1 SGHAT and CDR2 FQNNGV. CDR3 nucleotide sequence: TGTGCCAGCAGCTCCTCCGCGGGGGGGTTCCGAGAGCAGTTCTTC. It is translated as CASSSSAGGFREQFF.

CDR3 DNA: TGTGCCAGCAGCTTAGCGTCGGTAAGGCAGGTCTATGGCTACACCTTC. This encodes CASSLASVRQVYGYTF. The chain links TRBV7-2 to TRBJ1-2; the D is unclear. This CDR3 is built from 16 residues. Germline-derived CDR1 and CDR2 are SGHTA and FQGNSA. Trimming took 0 bases from V and 4 from J, leaving 15 bases between them.

This clonotype is a singleton in its sample. An end of the junction differs from the germline gene, which may be a read error. The chain links TRBV2 to TRBJ2-2; 9 nucleotides agree with TRBD1. Germline V gene sequence: CDR1 SNHLY, CDR2 FYNNEI. This CDR3 region has 15 residues. CDR3 nucleotides: TGTGCCAGCAGTAGGACAGGGGAGGAGGACGGGGAGCTGTTCTTT. Its protein is CASSRTGEEDGELFF.

There are many counts of this clonotype. The J gene is TRBJ2-3, the V gene TRBV18; D unresolved. The CDR3 runs to 16 residues. Germline V gene sequence: CDR1 KGHSH, CDR2 LQKENI. V was clipped by 3 bases and J by 1 base, with 14 bases between them. CDR3 sequence reads: CASSPSTVDGTDTQYF. In DNA form, the CDR3 reads TGTGCCAGCTCACCGTCTACAGTTGATGGCACAGATACGCAGTATTTT.

In this sample, this clonotype turned up many times. The CDR3 protein is CASSLGSGTVFQETQYF. The CDR3 DNA is TGCGCCAGCAGCTTGGGGTCAGGGACAGTGTTTCAAGAGACCCAGTACTTC. The chain links TRBV5-1 to TRBJ2-5; 7 positions agree with TRBD1. This CDR3 region has 17 residues. Losses at the gene ends were 0 bases for V and 2 bases for J; bases not matched to a gene: 10. Germline CDR1 and CDR2: SGHRS and YFSETQ.

The chain is built from TRBV27 and TRBJ2-5; D is unresolved. The CDR3 is made up of 12 amino acids. Trimming shortened V by 10 bases and J by 5 bases, and 14 bases separated the two germline ends. Germline CDR1 MNHEY, CDR2 SMNVEV (reference sequence). CDR3 sequence reads: CAILSGLETQYF. CDR3 coding DNA: TGTGCCATTTTATCAGGTCTTGAGACCCAGTACTTC.

This clonotype was picked up many times. The chain recombines TRBV4-2 with TRBJ1-3, with a weak D call TRBD1 (5 bases). The CDR3 loop spans 16 amino acids. CDR1 and CDR2 from the germline V gene are LGHNA and YNFKEQ. V was cut by 0 bases and J by 0 bases, with 9 bases left in between. DNA of the CDR3: TGTGCCAGCAGCCAAGAACGGGGGTCCTCTGGAAACACCATATATTTT. It encodes CASSQERGSSGNTIYF.